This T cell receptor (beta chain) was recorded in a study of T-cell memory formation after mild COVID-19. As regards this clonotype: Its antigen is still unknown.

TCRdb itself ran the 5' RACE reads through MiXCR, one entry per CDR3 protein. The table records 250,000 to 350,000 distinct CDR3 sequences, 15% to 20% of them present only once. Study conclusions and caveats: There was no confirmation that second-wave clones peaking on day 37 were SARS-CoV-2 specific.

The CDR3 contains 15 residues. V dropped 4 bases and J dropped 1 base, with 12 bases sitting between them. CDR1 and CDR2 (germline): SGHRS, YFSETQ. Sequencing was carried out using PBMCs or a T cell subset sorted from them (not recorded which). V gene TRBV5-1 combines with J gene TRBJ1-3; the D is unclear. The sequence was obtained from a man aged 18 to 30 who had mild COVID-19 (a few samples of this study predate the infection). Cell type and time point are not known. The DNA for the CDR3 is TGCGCCAGCAGCGCAAACACGCGGTCTGGAAACACCATATATTTT. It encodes CASSANTRSGNTIYF.